This passage covers 23 T cell receptor beta chains from one sample sequenced in a study of Ad26.COV2.S vaccination and SARS-CoV-2 variants (dated by TCRdb to the early 2020s). The library was prepared using the immunoSEQ multiplex PCR assay. TCRdb limited this immuneACCESS table to in-frame rearrangements with V and J called. A share of clones is missing; checked studies link under half to unresolved V genes, and the rest is unexplained. This sample comprises about 680,000 clones, roughly nine tenths of them detected only once. The ten biggest clones cover about 1.5% of the sample. The label giving this sample's treatment or condition can be read as: some 20 received Ad26.COV2.S at low or high dose, single or two shots; a few received placebo; per-sample allocation not given. For vaccine and placebo recipients, the sequenced repertoires came from samples collected on day 63 after the first injection.

Sequenced material: peripheral blood, taken in a trial of Ad26.COV2.S vaccine versus placebo. Receptors originate from a person between 18 and 65 years old who received the Ad26.COV2.S COVID-19 vaccine or a placebo.

This rearrangement joins TRBV19 to TRBJ2-5, with D possibly TRBD2 on 6 matching bases. The CDR3 consists of 14 residues. Germline assignment: CDR1 LNHDA and CDR2 SQIVND (reference sequence). V was pared by 2 bases and J by 5 bases, with 12 bases between. CDR3 loop: CASSIPGDSETQYF. The CDR3 DNA sequence: TGTGCCAGTAGTATACCGGGAGATTCGGAGACCCAGTACTTC. Looking up the rest from reference TRBV19 and TRBJ2-5 gives the full variable domain: DGGITQSPKYLFRKEGQNVTLSCEQNLNHDAMYWYRQDPGQGLRLIYYSQIVNDFQKGDIAEGYSVSREKKESFPLTVTSAQKNPTAFYLCASSIPGDSETQYFGPGTRLLVL.

J is TRBJ2-1 and V is TRBV11-2, with 9 bases identical to TRBD2. The CDR3 is 14 residues long. Germline CDR1 SGHAT, CDR2 FQNNGV. After removal of 5 bases from V and 8 bases from J, the junction contained 7 bases not matched to a gene. The CDR3 DNA sequence: TGTGCCAGCAGCCTCAATAGCGGGGGCGATGAGCAGTTCTTC. Protein product: CASSLNSGGDEQFF. Supplemented by reference TRBV11-2 and TRBJ2-1, the full variable domain reads EAGVAQSPRYKIIEKRQSVAFWCNPISGHATLYWYQQILGQGPKLLIQFQNNGVVDDSQLPKDRFSAERLKGVDSTLKIQPAKLEDSAVYLCASSLNSGGDEQFFGPGTRLTVL.

The chain combines TRBV6-1 with TRBJ2-7; 7 positions match TRBD2. Germline V gives CDR1 MNHNS, CDR2 SASEGT. V dropped 3 bases and J dropped 0; count of bases not matched to a gene: 2. This CDR3 contains 14 residues. As DNA, the CDR3 is TGTGCCAGCAGTGACGGGGGGTCCTCCTACGAGCAGTACTTC. This sequence encodes CASSDGGSSYEQYF.

V gene TRBV6-5 combines with J gene TRBJ1-4, with a possible D match to TRBD1 (6 bases). The CDR3 runs to 13 residues. Germline-derived CDR1 and CDR2 are MNHEY and SVGAGI. Trimming shortened V by 6 bases and J by 5 bases, and 10 bases separated the two germline ends. The CDR3 spells CASRQGWNEKLFF. The CDR3 region has the DNA TGTGCCAGCAGGCAGGGGTGGAATGAAAAACTGTTTTTT.

The V call is TRBV3-1 (or the pseudogene TRBV3-2), the J call TRBJ2-7, with 7 bases fitting TRBD2. The CDR3 spans 18 residues. Germline CDR1 is LGHDT and CDR2 is YNNKEL (reference sequence). The trim removed 0 bases at V and 2 bases at J, leaving 13 bases unmatched. The CDR3: CASSQDWEGRPPTYEQYF. As DNA, the CDR3 is TGTGCCAGCAGCCAAGATTGGGAGGGGAGGCCGCCTACCTACGAGCAGTACTTC.

This clone was seen once. The chain couples TRBV7-2 to TRBJ2-7; D not resolved. The CDR3 extends over 15 amino acids. V was cut by 2 bases and J by 2 bases, with 13 bases left in between. Per the germline V gene, CDR1 is SGHTA and CDR2 is FQGNSA. CDR3 amino acids: CASSLTAGPTYEQYF. The DNA for the CDR3 is TGTGCCAGCAGCTTAACCGCTGGTCCCACCTACGAGCAGTACTTC.

As DNA, the CDR3 is TGTGCCACCAGCCGCACTAGCGGGAATCGGGATGAGCAGTTCTTC. Protein product: CATSRTSGNRDEQFF. The chain has TRBV15 and TRBJ2-1, with TRBD2 identical over 10 bases. CDR3 length: 15 amino acids. V was clipped by 5 bases and J by 8 bases; unmatched bases: 9. CDR1 LNHNV and CDR2 YYDKDF come from the germline V gene (reference sequence).

This chain connects TRBV6-1 to TRBJ1-5; D perhaps matches TRBD1 (5 bases). CDR3 length: 13 amino acids. Germline loops: CDR1 MNHNS, CDR2 SASEGT. The V end lost 2 bases, the J end lost 7 bases, and 9 bases lay between the germline ends. The CDR3 here is CASSERGEQPQHF. The DNA for the CDR3 is TGTGCCAGCAGTGAACGGGGGGAGCAGCCCCAGCATTTT.

The chain links TRBV2 to TRBJ1-5; D call uncertain. Germline V CDR1 and CDR2: SNHLY, FYNNEI. Between the trimmed V and J ends, which lost 3 bases and 0 bases, there was a span of 9 bases. CDR3 size: 15 residues. DNA of the CDR3: TGTGCCAGCAGTGATGCTGGTGATAGCAATCAGCCCCAGCATTTT. This translates into CASSDAGDSNQPQHF.

Regarding this clone: The same CDR3 arises from other DNA sequences in this sample as well. The chain is built from TRBV5-1 and TRBJ2-5, with unresolved D. Germline CDR1 SGHRS, CDR2 YFSETQ. V lost 4 bases to trimming and J lost 1 base, with 5 bases between them. The CDR3 contains 12 residues. CDR3 sequence (DNA): TGCGCCAGCAGCGGGTCCCAAGAGACCCAGTACTTC. This sequence encodes CASSGSQETQYF.

The CDR3: CASSFSGGHEQYF. CDR3 coding DNA: TGTGCCAGCAGCTTCTCTGGGGGGCACGAGCAGTACTTC. The chain carries TRBV5-4 and TRBJ2-7, with D perhaps given as TRBD1 or TRBD2 (6 bases each). The CDR3 sequence is 13 residues long. V lost 2 bases to trimming and J lost 5 bases, with 11 bases between them. Per the germline V gene, CDR1 is SGHNT and CDR2 is YYREEE (reference sequence). Full variable domain (outside the CDR3, taken from reference TRBV5-4 and TRBJ2-7): ETGVTQSPTHLIKTRGQQVTLRCSSQSGHNTVSWYQQALGQGPQFIFQYYREEENGRGNFPPRFSGLQFPNYSSELNVNALELDDSALYLCASSFSGGHEQYFGPGTRLTVT.

This clone was found once. The rearrangement uses TRBV25-1 and TRBJ1-1; TRBD1 matches 9 bases. Trimming cost V 1 base and J 4 bases; bases outside gene matches: 7. Germline lookup yields CDR1 MGHDK and CDR2 SYGVNS. CDR3 length: 16 residues. DNA for the CDR3: TGTGCCAGCAGTGAATTTGGGACAGGGAAACCCACTGAAGCTTTCTTT. It is translated as CASSEFGTGKPTEAFF.

Comments on this clone: Other DNA sequences in this sample translate to the same CDR3. This chain joins TRBV27 and TRBJ2-1, with a tentative D call TRBD2 (6 bases). CDR1 is MNHEY, CDR2 SMNVEV, per germline (reference sequence). The CDR3 loop spans 13 amino acids. Trimming cost V 4 bases and J 3 bases, with 7 bases left between them. CDR3 in amino acids: CASSSTSYNEQFF. The CDR3 coding sequence is TGTGCCAGCAGTTCGACTAGCTACAATGAGCAGTTCTTC.

J is TRBJ1-4 and V is TRBV29-1; D remains unclear. The germline CDR1 and CDR2 sequences are SQVTM and ANQGSEA. V gave up 8 bases and J gave up 7 bases, with 5 bases separating them. The CDR3 sequence is 9 residues long. The CDR3 sequence is CSRSEKLFF. The CDR3 nucleotides are TGCAGCAGGAGTGAAAAACTGTTTTTT.

J is TRBJ2-5 and V is TRBV6-5; tentative D call: TRBD2 (6 bases). This CDR3 is 15 amino acids long. Germline V lookup: CDR1 MNHEY, CDR2 SVGAGI. Trimming removed 0 bases at V and 5 bases at J, with 13 bases between. CDR3 protein: CASSYSTGAVETQYF. In nucleotides, the CDR3 is TGTGCCAGCAGTTACTCGACGGGAGCAGTGGAGACCCAGTACTTC.

This clone appeared a single time. The V gene is TRBV7-2, the J gene TRBJ2-1, with a tentative D call TRBD2 (6 bases). The germline gives CDR1 SGHTA, CDR2 FQGNSA. V was cut by 2 bases and J by 0 bases, with 11 bases left in between. CDR3 length: 16 amino acids. The CDR3 region is CASSLYGGSSYNEQFF. CDR3 sequence (DNA): TGTGCCAGCAGCTTATATGGGGGGAGCTCCTACAATGAGCAGTTCTTC.

As to this clone: The same CDR3 is also encoded by other DNA sequences in this sample. The rearrangement links TRBV4-2 to TRBJ2-1; 16 bases are shared with TRBD2. This CDR3 is 19 amino acids long. The V and J ends lost 1 base and 6 bases, in that order; junction bases with no gene match: 9. The germline CDR1 and CDR2 sequences are LGHNA and YNFKEQ. The CDR3 spells CASSQAGTSGRAGLNEQFF. The CDR3 DNA reads TGTGCCAGCAGCCAAGCTGGGACTAGCGGGAGGGCCGGACTCAATGAGCAGTTCTTC.

This rearrangement joins TRBV7-9 to TRBJ2-5; D is uncertain. This CDR3 is built from 12 residues. CDR1 and CDR2 (germline): SEHNR, FQNEAQ (reference sequence). Trimming stripped 3 bases from V and 5 bases from J, with 7 bases between. The CDR3 region has the DNA TGTGCCAGCAGCTTCTCGGCGGAGACCCAGTACTTC. Protein product: CASSFSAETQYF.

This clone turned up a few times. This chain links TRBV27 with TRBJ1-6, with 7 bases matching TRBD1. Trimming took 5 bases from V and 10 from J; bases not matched to a gene: 8. Germline V lookup: CDR1 MNHEY, CDR2 SMNVEV (reference sequence). The CDR3 spans 14 residues. CDR3 coding DNA: TGTGCCAGCAGTCCCACAGGGGCGGTGTCACCCCTCCACTTT. Amino acids: CASSPTGAVSPLHF.

V is TRBV30 and J is TRBJ2-5; D not resolved. Germline V gene data show CDR1 as GTSNPN and CDR2 as SVGIG (reference sequence). The ends were cut back, 0 bases at V and 7 bases at J, with 12 bases in the middle. The CDR3 is made up of 13 amino acids. CDR3 protein: CAWSVGDLRTQYF. Here the CDR3 DNA reads TGTGCCTGGAGTGTAGGAGACCTTAGGACCCAGTACTTC.

The V call is TRBV6-5, the J call TRBJ2-5; no firm D call. There are 15 residues in the CDR3. The V gene lost 0 bases and the J gene lost 5 bases, with 13 bases spanning the gap. Germline CDR1 reads MNHEY; CDR2 reads SVGAGI. The CDR3 is CASSYSIWFKETQYF. The CDR3, as DNA: TGTGCCAGCAGTTACTCGATATGGTTCAAGGAGACCCAGTACTTC.

The chain uses TRBV19 and TRBJ2-1; TRBD2 agrees at 11 bases. The CDR3 covers 16 residues. The ends lost 7 bases at V and 8 bases at J; junction bases unmatched: 13. The V gene's germline CDR1 is LNHDA and CDR2 SQIVND (reference sequence). CDR3 sequence (DNA): TGTGCCAGTAATTGGGGACTAGCGGAGGTAGGGGATGAGCAGTTCTTC. Encoded protein: CASNWGLAEVGDEQFF.

Only a few counts were recorded for this clone. The chain is built from TRBV27 and TRBJ1-1; D possibly corresponds to TRBD1 (5 bases). From germline, CDR1 is MNHEY and CDR2 SMNVEV (reference sequence). V was clipped by 4 bases and J by 5 bases, with 20 bases between them. The CDR3 covers 16 residues. In DNA form, the CDR3 reads TGTGCCAGCAGTTCCCTGGGGCGCGTGGGAAAAACTGAAGCTTTCTTT. Translating it yields CASSSLGRVGKTEAFF.